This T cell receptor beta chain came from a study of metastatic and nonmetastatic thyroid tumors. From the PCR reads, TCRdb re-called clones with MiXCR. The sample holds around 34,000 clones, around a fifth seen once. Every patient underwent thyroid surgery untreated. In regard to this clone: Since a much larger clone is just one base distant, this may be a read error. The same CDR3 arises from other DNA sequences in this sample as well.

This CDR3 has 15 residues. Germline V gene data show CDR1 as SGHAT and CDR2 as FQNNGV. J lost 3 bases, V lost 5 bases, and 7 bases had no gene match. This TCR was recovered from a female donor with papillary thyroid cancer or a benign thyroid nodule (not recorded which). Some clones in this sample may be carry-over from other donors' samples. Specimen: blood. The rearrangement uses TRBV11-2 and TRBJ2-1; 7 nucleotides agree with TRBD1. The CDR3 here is CASSPGQAVYNEQFF. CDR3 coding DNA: TGTGCCAGCAGCCCTGGACAGGCGGTCTACAATGAGCAGTTCTTC.